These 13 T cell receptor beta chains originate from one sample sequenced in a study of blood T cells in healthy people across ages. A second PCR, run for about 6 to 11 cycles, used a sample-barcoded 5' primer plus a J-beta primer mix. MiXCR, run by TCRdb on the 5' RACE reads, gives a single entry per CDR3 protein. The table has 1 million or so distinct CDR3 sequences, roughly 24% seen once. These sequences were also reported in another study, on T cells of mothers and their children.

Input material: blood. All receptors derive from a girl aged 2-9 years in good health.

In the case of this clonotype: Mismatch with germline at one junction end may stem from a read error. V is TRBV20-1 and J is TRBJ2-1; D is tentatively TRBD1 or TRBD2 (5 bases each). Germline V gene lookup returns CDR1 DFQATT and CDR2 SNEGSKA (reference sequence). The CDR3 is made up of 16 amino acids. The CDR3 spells CSARDFREPSNNEQFF. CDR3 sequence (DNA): TGCAGCGCTAGAGATTTCAGGGAGCCCAGCAACAATGAGCAGTTCTTC.

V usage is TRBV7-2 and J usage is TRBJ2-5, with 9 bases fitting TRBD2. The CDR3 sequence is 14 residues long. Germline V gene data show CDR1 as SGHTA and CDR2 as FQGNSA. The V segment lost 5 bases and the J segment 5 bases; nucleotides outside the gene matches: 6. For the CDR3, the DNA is TGTGCCAGCAGCGGTAGCGGGGGCGGGGAGACCCAGTACTTC. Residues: CASSGSGGGETQYF.

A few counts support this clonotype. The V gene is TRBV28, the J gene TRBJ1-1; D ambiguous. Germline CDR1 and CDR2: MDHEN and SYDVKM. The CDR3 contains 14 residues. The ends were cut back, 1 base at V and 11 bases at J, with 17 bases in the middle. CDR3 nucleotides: TGTGCCAGCAGTTTATACCCTCGTTTGGACGGGGCTTTCTTT. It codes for CASSLYPRLDGAFF.

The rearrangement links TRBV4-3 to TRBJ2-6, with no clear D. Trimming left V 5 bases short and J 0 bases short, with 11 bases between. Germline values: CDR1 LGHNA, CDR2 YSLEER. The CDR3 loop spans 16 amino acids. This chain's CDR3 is CASSFFPRSGANVLTF. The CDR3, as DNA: TGCGCCAGCAGCTTTTTCCCCCGCTCTGGGGCCAACGTCCTGACTTTC.

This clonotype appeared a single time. CDR3 in amino acids: CASSLITGQGGYGYTF. CDR3 DNA: TGTGCCAGCAGCCTTATAACGGGACAGGGGGGGTATGGCTACACCTTC. The chain joins TRBV7-3 to TRBJ1-2; 11 positions agree with TRBD1. Per germline, CDR1 SGHTA and CDR2 FQGTGA. V was clipped by 5 bases and J by 5 bases; unmatched bases: 10. The CDR3 is 16 residues long.

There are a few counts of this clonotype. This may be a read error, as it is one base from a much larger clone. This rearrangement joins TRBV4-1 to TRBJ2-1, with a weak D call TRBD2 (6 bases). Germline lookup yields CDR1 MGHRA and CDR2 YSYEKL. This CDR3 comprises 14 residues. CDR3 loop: CASNQGGAYNEQFF. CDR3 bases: TGCGCCAGCAACCAAGGAGGGGCGTACAATGAGCAGTTCTTC.

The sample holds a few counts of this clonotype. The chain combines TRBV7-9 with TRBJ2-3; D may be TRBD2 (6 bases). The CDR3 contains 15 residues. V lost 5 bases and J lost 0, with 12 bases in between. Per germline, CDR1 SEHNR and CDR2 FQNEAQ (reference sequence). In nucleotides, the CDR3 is TGTGCCAGCAGCCTAGGGAGGAGCAGCACAGATACGCAGTATTTT. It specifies CASSLGRSSTDTQYF.

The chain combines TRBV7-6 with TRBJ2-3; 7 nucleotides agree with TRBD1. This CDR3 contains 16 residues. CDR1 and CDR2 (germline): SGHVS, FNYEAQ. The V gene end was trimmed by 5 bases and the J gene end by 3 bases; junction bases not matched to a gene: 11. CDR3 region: CASSRLARGYTDTQYF. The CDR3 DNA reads TGTGCCAGCAGCCGTCTAGCCAGGGGGTATACAGATACGCAGTATTTT. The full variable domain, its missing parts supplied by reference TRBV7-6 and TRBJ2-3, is GAGVSQSPRYKVTKRGQDVALRCDPISGHVSLYWYRQALGQGPEFLTYFNYEAQQDKSGLPNDRFSAERPEGSISTLTIQRTEQRDSAMYRCASSRLARGYTDTQYFGPGTRLTVL.

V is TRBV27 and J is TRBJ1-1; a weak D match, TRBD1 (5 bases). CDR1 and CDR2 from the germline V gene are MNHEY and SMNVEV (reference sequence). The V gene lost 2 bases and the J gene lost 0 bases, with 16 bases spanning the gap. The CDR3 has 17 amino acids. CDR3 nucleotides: TGTGCCAGCAGTTTAGGGGGGGGGTACGGCATGAACACTGAAGCTTTCTTT. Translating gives CASSLGGGYGMNTEAFF.

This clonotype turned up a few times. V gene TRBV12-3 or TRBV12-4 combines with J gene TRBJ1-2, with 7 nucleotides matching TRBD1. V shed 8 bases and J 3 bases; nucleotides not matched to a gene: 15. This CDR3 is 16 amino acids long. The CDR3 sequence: CASVRAGTELYYGYTF. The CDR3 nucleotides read TGTGCCAGCGTTAGGGCCGGGACAGAATTATACTATGGCTACACCTTC.

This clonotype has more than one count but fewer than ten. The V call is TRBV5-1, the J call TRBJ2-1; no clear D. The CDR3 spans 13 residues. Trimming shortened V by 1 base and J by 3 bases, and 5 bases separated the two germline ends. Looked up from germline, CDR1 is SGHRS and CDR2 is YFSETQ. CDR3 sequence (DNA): TGCGCCAGCAGCTTGTCAGACTACAATGAGCAGTTCTTC. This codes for CASSLSDYNEQFF.

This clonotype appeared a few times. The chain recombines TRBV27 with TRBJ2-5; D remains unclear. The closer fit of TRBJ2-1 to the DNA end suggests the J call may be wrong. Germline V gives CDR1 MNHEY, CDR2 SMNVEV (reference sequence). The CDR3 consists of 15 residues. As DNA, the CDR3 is TGTGCCAGCAGTTTGGGTTGGGGTATGAACAATGAGCAGTTCTTC. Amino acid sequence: CASSLGWGMNNEQFF.

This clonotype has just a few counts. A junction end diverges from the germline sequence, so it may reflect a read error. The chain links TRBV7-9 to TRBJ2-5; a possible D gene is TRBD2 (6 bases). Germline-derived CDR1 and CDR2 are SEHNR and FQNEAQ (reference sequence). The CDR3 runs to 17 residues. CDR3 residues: CTSSATPYGGTEETQYF. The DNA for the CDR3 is TGTACCAGCAGCGCCACTCCCTACGGCGGGACGGAAGAGACCCAGTACTTC.